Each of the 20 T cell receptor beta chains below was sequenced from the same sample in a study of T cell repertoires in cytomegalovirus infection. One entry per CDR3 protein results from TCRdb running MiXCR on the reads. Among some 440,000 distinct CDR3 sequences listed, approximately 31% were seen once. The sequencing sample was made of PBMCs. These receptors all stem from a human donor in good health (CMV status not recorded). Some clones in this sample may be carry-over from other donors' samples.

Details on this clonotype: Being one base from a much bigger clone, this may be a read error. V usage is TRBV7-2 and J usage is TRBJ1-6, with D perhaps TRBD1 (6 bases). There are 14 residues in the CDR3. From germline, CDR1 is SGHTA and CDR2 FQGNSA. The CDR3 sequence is CASSLAQTGAPLPF. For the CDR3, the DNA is TGTGCCAGCAGCTTAGCGCAGACGGGGGCACCCCTCCCCTTT.

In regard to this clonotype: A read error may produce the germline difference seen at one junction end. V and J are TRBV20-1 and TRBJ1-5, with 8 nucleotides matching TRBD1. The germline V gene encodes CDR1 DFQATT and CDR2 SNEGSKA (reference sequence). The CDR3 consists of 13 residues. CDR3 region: CSARDLSRGPPHF. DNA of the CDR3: TGCAGTGCTAGAGATCTTTCCAGGGGGCCCCCGCATTTT.

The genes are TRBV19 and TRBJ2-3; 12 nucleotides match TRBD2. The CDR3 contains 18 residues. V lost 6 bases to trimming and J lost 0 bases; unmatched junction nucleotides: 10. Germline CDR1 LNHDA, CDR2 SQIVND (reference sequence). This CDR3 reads CASSSRTSGAASTDTQYF. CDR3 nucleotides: TGTGCCAGTAGCTCCCGGACTAGCGGGGCCGCTAGCACAGATACGCAGTATTTT.

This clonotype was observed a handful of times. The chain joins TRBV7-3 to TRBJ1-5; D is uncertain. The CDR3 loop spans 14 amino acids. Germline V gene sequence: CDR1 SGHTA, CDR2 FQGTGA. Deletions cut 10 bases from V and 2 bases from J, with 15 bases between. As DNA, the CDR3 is TGTGCCAACGGCCGCGAGGGCCGCAATCAGCCCCAGCATTTT. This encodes CANGREGRNQPQHF.

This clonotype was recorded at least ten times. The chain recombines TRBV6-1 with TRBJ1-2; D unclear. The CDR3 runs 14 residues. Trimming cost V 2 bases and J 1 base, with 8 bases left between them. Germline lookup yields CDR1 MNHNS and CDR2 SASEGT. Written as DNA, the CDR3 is TGTGCCAGCAGTGAATTACCTCTTAACTATGGCTACACCTTC. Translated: CASSELPLNYGYTF.

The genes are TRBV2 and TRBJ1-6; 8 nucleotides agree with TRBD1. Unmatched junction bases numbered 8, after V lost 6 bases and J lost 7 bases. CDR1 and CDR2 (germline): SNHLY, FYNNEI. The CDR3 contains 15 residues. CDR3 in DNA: TGTGCCAGCAGCGCCAGCCGGACAGGGAATTCACCCCTCCACTTT. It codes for CASSASRTGNSPLHF.

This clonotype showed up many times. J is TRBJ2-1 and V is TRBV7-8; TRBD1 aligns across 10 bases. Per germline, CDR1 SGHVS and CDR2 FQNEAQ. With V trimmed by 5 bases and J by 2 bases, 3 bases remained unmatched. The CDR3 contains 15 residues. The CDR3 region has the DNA TGTGCCAGCAGCGAAGGGACAGGGGCCTACAATGAGCAGTTCTTC. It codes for CASSEGTGAYNEQFF.

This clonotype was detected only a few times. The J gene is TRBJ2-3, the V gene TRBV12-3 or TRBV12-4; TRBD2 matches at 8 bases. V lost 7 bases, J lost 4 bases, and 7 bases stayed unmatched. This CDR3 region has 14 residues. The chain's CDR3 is CASTPGLAPDTQYF. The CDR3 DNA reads TGTGCCAGCACCCCAGGACTAGCCCCAGATACGCAGTATTTT.

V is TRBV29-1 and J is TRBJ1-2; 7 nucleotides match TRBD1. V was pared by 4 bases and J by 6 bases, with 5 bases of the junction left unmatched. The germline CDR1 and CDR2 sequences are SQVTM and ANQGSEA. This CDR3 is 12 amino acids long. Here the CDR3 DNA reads TGCAGCGTTGTCCCCGACAGGGATGGCTACACCTTC. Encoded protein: CSVVPDRDGYTF.

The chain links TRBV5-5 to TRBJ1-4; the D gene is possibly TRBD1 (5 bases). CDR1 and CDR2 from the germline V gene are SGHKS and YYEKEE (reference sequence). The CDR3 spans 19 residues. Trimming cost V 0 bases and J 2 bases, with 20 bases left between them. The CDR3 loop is CASSLDVEGEGPTNEKLFF. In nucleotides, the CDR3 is TGTGCCAGCAGCTTGGACGTGGAGGGAGAGGGACCGACTAATGAAAAACTGTTTTTT.

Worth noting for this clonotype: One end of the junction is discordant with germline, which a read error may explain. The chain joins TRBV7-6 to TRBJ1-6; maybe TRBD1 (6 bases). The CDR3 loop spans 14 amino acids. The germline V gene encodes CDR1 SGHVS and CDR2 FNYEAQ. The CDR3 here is CASSKQGDNSPLQF. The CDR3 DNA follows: TGTGCCAGCAGCAAACAGGGAGATAATTCACCCCTCCAATTT.

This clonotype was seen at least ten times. The DNA for the CDR3 is TGTGCCAGCACCGAGGGACAGTACAATGAGCAGTTCTTC. Translating it yields CASTEGQYNEQFF. V usage is TRBV2 and J usage is TRBJ2-1; the match to TRBD1 covers 7 bases. The CDR3 has 13 residues. The V gene end was trimmed by 7 bases and the J gene end by 4 bases; junction bases not matched to a gene: 4. Germline CDR1 reads SNHLY; CDR2 reads FYNNEI.

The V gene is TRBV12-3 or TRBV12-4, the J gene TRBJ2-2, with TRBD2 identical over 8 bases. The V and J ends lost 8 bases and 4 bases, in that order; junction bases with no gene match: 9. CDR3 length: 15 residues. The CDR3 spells CASSPRGGFTGELFF. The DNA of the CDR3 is TGTGCCAGCTCTCCCCGGGGGGGCTTCACCGGGGAGCTGTTTTTT.

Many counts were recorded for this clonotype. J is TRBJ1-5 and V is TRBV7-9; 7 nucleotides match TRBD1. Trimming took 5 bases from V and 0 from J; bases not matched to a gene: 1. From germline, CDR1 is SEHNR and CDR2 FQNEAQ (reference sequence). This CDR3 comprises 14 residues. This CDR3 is CASSRQGSNQPQHF. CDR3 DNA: TGTGCCAGCAGCAGACAGGGTAGCAATCAGCCCCAGCATTTT.

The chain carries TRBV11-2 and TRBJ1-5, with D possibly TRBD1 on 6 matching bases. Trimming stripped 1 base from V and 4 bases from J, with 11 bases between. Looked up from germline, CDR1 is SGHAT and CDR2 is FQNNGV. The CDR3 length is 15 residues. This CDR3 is CASSLGTGFNQPQHF. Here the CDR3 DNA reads TGTGCCAGCAGCTTAGGTACAGGGTTTAATCAGCCCCAGCATTTT.

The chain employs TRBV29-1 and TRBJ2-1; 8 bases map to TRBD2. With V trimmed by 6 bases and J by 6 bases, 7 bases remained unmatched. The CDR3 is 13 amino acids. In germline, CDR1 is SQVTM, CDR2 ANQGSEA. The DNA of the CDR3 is TGCAGCGTCCCTCGCGGGGGGCCCAATGAGCAGTTCTTC. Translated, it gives CSVPRGGPNEQFF.

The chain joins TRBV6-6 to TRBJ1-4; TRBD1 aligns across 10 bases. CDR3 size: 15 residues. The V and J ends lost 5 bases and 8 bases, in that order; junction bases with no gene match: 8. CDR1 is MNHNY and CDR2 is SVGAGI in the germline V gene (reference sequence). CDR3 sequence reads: CASSPQGTGEEKLFF. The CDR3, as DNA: TGTGCCAGCAGTCCTCAAGGGACAGGGGAGGAAAAACTGTTTTTT.

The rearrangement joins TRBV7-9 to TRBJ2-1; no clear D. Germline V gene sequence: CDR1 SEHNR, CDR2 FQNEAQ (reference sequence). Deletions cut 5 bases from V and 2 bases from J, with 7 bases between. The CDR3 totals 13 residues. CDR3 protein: CASSTRAYNEQFF. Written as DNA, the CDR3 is TGTGCCAGCAGCACCCGTGCCTACAATGAGCAGTTCTTC.

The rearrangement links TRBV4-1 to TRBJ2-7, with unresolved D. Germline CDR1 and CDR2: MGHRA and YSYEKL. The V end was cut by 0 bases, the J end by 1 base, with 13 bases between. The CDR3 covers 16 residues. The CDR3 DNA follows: TGCGCCAGCAGCCAAGATTCGAACAGACTTTCCTACGAGCAGTACTTC. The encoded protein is CASSQDSNRLSYEQYF.

DNA of the CDR3: TGCGCCAGCAGCCAAGAACGAGGGGGCAAGAACACTGAAGCTTTCTTT. Translated, it gives CASSQERGGKNTEAFF. The chain employs TRBV4-1 and TRBJ1-1; 7 nucleotides align to TRBD1. The CDR3 length is 16 residues. CDR1 and CDR2 from the germline V gene are MGHRA and YSYEKL. Unmatched junction bases numbered 5, after V lost 0 bases and J lost 1 base.